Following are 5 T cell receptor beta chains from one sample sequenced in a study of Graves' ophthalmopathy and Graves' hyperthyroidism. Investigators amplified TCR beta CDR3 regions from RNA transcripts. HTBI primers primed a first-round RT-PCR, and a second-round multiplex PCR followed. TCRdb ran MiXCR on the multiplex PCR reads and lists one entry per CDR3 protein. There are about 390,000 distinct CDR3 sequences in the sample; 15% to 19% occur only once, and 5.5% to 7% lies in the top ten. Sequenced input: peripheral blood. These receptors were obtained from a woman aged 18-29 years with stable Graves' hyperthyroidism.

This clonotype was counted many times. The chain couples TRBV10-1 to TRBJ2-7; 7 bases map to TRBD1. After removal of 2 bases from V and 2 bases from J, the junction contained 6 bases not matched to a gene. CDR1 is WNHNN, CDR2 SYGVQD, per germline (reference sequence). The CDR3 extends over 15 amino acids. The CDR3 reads CASSEDPDRAYEQYF. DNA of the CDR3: TGCGCCAGCAGTGAGGACCCCGACAGGGCCTACGAGCAGTACTTC.

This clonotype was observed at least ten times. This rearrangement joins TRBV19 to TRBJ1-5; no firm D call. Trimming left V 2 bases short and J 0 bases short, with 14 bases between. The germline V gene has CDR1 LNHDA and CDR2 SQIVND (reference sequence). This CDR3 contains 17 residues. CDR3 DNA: TGTGCCAGTAGTATATGGTCGGCAGAATATAGCAATCAGCCCCAGCATTTT. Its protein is CASSIWSAEYSNQPQHF.

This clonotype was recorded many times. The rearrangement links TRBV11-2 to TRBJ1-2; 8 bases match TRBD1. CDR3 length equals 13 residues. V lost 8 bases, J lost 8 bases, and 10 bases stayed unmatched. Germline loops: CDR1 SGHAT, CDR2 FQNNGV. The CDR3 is CASGPRTGRGYTF. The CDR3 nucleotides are TGTGCCAGCGGACCACGGACAGGGCGCGGCTACACCTTC.

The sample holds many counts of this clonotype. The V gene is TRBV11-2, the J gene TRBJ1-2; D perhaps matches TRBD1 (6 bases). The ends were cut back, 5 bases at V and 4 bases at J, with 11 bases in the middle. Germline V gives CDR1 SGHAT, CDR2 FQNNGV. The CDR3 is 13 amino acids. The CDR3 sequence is CASSRDRSYGYTF. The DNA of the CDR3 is TGTGCCAGCAGCCGAGACAGGAGCTATGGCTACACCTTC.

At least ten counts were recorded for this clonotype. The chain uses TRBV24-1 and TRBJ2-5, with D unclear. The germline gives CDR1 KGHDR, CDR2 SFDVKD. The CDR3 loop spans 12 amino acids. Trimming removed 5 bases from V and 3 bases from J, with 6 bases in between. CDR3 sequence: CATSGPKETQYF. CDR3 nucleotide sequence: TGTGCCACCAGTGGCCCTAAAGAGACCCAGTACTTC.